This T cell receptor (beta chain) emerged from a study of blood T cells in healthy people across ages. General study results and limits: As naive T cell percentage varied, TCR beta diversity correlated strongly with it. Naive and antigen-experienced cells could not be conclusively compared, given unsorted PBMCs.

Looked up from germline, CDR1 is DFQATT and CDR2 is SNEGSKA (reference sequence). The CDR3 consists of 13 residues. V shed 3 bases and J 3 bases; nucleotides not matched to a gene: 2. Combining a sample-barcoded 5' primer with a J-beta primer mix, a second PCR ran for 7 to 11 cycles. Template switching added a 12-random-nucleotide identifier to every cDNA molecule. TCRdb analysed the 5' RACE reads with MiXCR anew, one entry per CDR3 protein. Among hundreds of thousands of distinct CDR3 sequences listed, approximately 43% were seen once. Each donor was a healthy Caucasian individual from Russia, aged about 6 to 100. This clonotype was recorded a few times. Its cognate antigen is unknown.

The rearrangement uses TRBV20-1 and TRBJ2-1; 7 bases align to TRBD2. The sample consisted of blood. This TCR came from a woman aged 55-69 years in good health. The DNA for the CDR3 is TGCAGTGCTAGTGCTAGCGGCTACAATGAGCAGTTCTTC. This sequence encodes CSASASGYNEQFF.